These 32 T cell receptor beta chains were sequenced from one sample in a study of T-cell reconstitution after alpha-beta-depleted transplantation in children. The library targeted TCRbeta and was prepared with unique molecular identifiers. TCRdb ran MiXCR on the PCR reads and lists one entry per CDR3 protein. The table has 200,000 to 250,000 distinct CDR3 sequences, roughly a tenth seen once. This specimen was PBMCs, taken before TCRalphabeta/CD19-depleted stem cell transplant. Source of these receptors: a child less than two years old with acute myeloid leukemia, due to receive a stem cell transplant.

Details on this clonotype: With a much larger clone just one base away, this may be a read error. The chain carries TRBV14 and TRBJ2-2; no clear D gene. CDR1 is SGHDN and CDR2 is FVKESK in the germline V gene. This CDR3 region has 13 residues. The CDR3 spells CTSSQFLTGELFF. CDR3 nucleotide sequence: TGTACCAGCAGCCAATTTTTAACCGGGGAGCTGTTTTTT.

This clonotype was found many times. The chain is built from TRBV29-1 and TRBJ1-1; D gene ambiguous. Germline V gene data show CDR1 as SQVTM and CDR2 as ANQGSEA. This CDR3 comprises 12 residues. Trimming cost V 8 bases and J 1 base, with 11 bases left between them. In DNA form, the CDR3 reads TGCAGCTTAGCCTCAGGGAACACTGAAGCTTTCTTT. Translated: CSLASGNTEAFF.

This clonotype was detected a few times. V gene TRBV20-1 combines with J gene TRBJ1-3; TRBD1 might be the D (5 bases). CDR3 length equals 12 residues. Germline loops: CDR1 DFQATT, CDR2 SNEGSKA (reference sequence). Between the trimmed V and J ends, which lost 7 bases and 4 bases, there was a span of 11 bases. DNA of the CDR3: TGCAGTGTCCAAGGGGACGGAAACACCATATATTTT. Translating it yields CSVQGDGNTIYF.

This clonotype was detected many times. The chain uses TRBV12-3 or TRBV12-4 and TRBJ2-7; 8 bases are a match to TRBD1. Germline trimming cut 4 bases from V and 6 bases from J; bases unmatched to any gene: 2. The CDR3 covers 12 residues. The CDR3 bases are TGTGCCAGCAGTTACACAGGGGGCGAGCAGTACTTC. It is translated as CASSYTGGEQYF.

This clonotype occurred many times. The chain has TRBV2 and TRBJ2-3, with 7 bases identical to TRBD2. The ends lost 7 bases at V and 0 bases at J; junction bases unmatched: 7. Germline CDR1 SNHLY, CDR2 FYNNEI. This CDR3 has 15 residues. The CDR3 region is CASKVGGSSTDTQYF. The CDR3 DNA reads as TGTGCCAGCAAGGTCGGGGGGTCTAGCACAGATACGCAGTATTTT.

The table lists this clonotype with many counts. This chain uses TRBV7-9 with TRBJ1-4; D gene uncertain. V was trimmed by 2 bases and J by 8 bases, leaving 12 bases between them. Germline V CDR1 and CDR2: SEHNR, FQNEAQ (reference sequence). The CDR3 spans 14 residues. The CDR3 coding sequence is TGTGCCAGCAGCTTATCGGGCGGAGGGGAAAAACTGTTTTTT. Encoded protein: CASSLSGGGEKLFF. Looking up the rest from reference TRBV7-9 and TRBJ1-4 gives the full variable domain: DTGVSQNPRHKITKRGQNVTFRCDPISEHNRLYWYRQTLGQGPEFLTYFQNEAQLEKSRLLSDRFSAERPKGSFSTLEIQRTEQGDSAMYLCASSLSGGGEKLFFGSGTQLSVL.

This clonotype appeared a few times. Possible read error: a much larger clone is one base away. The V call is TRBV20-1, the J call TRBJ1-4; D gene uncertain. The CDR3 covers 11 residues. Germline V gene sequence: CDR1 DFQATT, CDR2 SNEGSKA (reference sequence). The V end was cut by 0 bases, the J end by 7 bases, with 3 bases between. The CDR3 reads CSAREAEKLFF. The CDR3 coding sequence is TGCAGTGCTAGAGAGGCTGAAAAACTGTTTTTT.

In its sample, this clonotype was seen many times. The chain employs TRBV4-1 and TRBJ1-2; D uncertain. This CDR3 has 13 residues. Per the germline V gene, CDR1 is MGHRA and CDR2 is YSYEKL. V was shortened by 0 bases and J by 5 bases, with 7 bases between the two germline ends. DNA for the CDR3: TGCGCCAGCAGCCAAGAGTACGGGTATGGCTACACCTTC. The encoded protein is CASSQEYGYGYTF.

This clonotype showed up many times. V gene TRBV7-9 combines with J gene TRBJ2-7, with D unclear. The CDR3 totals 16 residues. Germline V CDR1 and CDR2: SEHNR, FQNEAQ (reference sequence). Trimming removed 5 bases at V and 2 bases at J, with 19 bases between. Here the CDR3 DNA reads TGTGCCAGCAGCCCGACCGTGAGCCACCAAACCTACGAGCAGTACTTC. Translated, it gives CASSPTVSHQTYEQYF.

This clonotype was counted at least ten times. The chain recombines TRBV29-1 with TRBJ2-6, with 13 positions matching TRBD2. Germline V gene lookup returns CDR1 SQVTM and CDR2 ANQGSEA. The V and J ends lost 5 bases and 0 bases, in that order; junction bases with no gene match: 1. The CDR3 runs to 16 residues. This CDR3 reads CSVRTSGSSGANVLTF. CDR3 DNA sequence: TGCAGCGTTCGGACTAGCGGGAGCTCTGGGGCCAACGTCCTGACTTTC.

The sample holds many counts of this clonotype. This rearrangement joins TRBV5-1 to TRBJ2-7; D gene ambiguous. CDR3 length: 15 residues. Germline V CDR1 and CDR2: SGHRS, YFSETQ. The ends were cut back, 4 bases at V and 2 bases at J, with 16 bases in the middle. The CDR3 loop reads CASSVGSLGTYEQYF. The CDR3 region has the DNA TGCGCCAGCAGCGTCGGGTCCTTGGGAACCTACGAGCAGTACTTC.

This clonotype was detected ten times or more. This rearrangement joins TRBV5-1 to TRBJ2-1, with D possibly called TRBD1 or TRBD2 (5 bases each). Germline values: CDR1 SGHRS, CDR2 YFSETQ. The V gene lost 2 bases and the J gene lost 10 bases, with 13 bases spanning the gap. The CDR3 totals 13 residues. The CDR3 here is CASSFGRDEEQFF. As DNA, the CDR3 is TGCGCCAGCAGCTTCGGCAGGGACGAGGAGCAGTTCTTC.

This chain joins TRBV5-6 and TRBJ2-2; D not resolved. Germline-derived CDR1 and CDR2 are SGHDT and YYEEEE. The CDR3 is 13 amino acids. The V and J ends lost 4 bases and 7 bases respectively, with 11 bases between them. CDR3 loop: CASSAGPLGELFF. As DNA, the CDR3 is TGTGCCAGCAGCGCCGGGCCCCTCGGGGAGCTGTTTTTT.

This clonotype occurred many times. This chain uses TRBV20-1 with TRBJ2-2; 9 nucleotides align to TRBD2. CDR3 size: 15 residues. Germline trimming cut 1 base from V and 4 bases from J; bases unmatched to any gene: 4. Germline V gene sequence: CDR1 DFQATT, CDR2 SNEGSKA (reference sequence). This CDR3 reads CSARVAGEVTGELFF. CDR3 nucleotides: TGCAGTGCTAGAGTAGCGGGAGAAGTCACCGGGGAGCTGTTTTTT.

The chain uses TRBV7-2 and TRBJ2-1, with TRBD2 matching 9 bases. Trimming cost V 0 bases and J 8 bases; bases outside gene matches: 8. The CDR3 is 16 residues long. Per germline, CDR1 SGHTA and CDR2 FQGNSA. The CDR3 here is CASSLALAGGRDEQFF. CDR3 nucleotide sequence: TGTGCCAGCAGCTTAGCGCTCGCGGGGGGGCGCGATGAGCAGTTCTTC.

There are many counts of this clonotype. The rearrangement links TRBV2 to TRBJ2-7; 7 bases are a match to TRBD1. The CDR3 spans 15 residues. CDR1 SNHLY and CDR2 FYNNEI come from the germline V gene. V lost 4 bases, J lost 5 bases, and 11 bases stayed unmatched. CDR3 DNA sequence: TGTGCCAGCAGTGCGACAGGGCCCAGTAGGGACGAGCAGTACTTC. It codes for CASSATGPSRDEQYF. The entire variable domain, with the rest obtained from reference TRBV2 and TRBJ2-7, is as follows: EPEVTQTPSHQVTQMGQEVILRCVPISNHLYFYWYRQILGQKVEFLVSFYNNEISEKSEIFDDQFSVERPDGSNFTLKIRSTKLEDSAMYFCASSATGPSRDEQYFGPGTRLTVT.

The table lists this clonotype with a few counts. The J gene is TRBJ2-1, the V gene TRBV27; TRBD2 is a possible D gene (5 bases). From germline, CDR1 is MNHEY and CDR2 SMNVEV (reference sequence). The CDR3 extends over 16 amino acids. Trimming stripped 8 bases from V and 0 bases from J, with 17 bases between. The DNA of the CDR3 is TGTGCCAGCTCCCCCCGTAGTGGGAGCTCCTACAATGAGCAGTTCTTC. It translates to CASSPRSGSSYNEQFF.

This clonotype appeared many times. The gene calls are TRBV11-2 and TRBJ2-4; 10 bases fit TRBD1. The length of the CDR3 is 16 residues. Germline CDR1 reads SGHAT; CDR2 reads FQNNGV. V was clipped by 5 bases and J by 8 bases; unmatched bases: 12. In DNA form, the CDR3 reads TGTGCCAGCAGCGGATTGCGTCGGGACAGGGGTTACATTCAGTACTTC. Encoded protein: CASSGLRRDRGYIQYF.

This clonotype has ten or more counts. The chain combines TRBV27 with TRBJ2-6, with a possible D match to TRBD1 (6 bases). The CDR3 is 16 amino acids. The ends were cut back, 2 bases at V and 0 bases at J, with 8 bases in the middle. Germline V gene data show CDR1 as MNHEY and CDR2 as SMNVEV (reference sequence). The CDR3 coding sequence is TGTGCCAGCAGTTTAAGGGGACACTCTGGGGCCAACGTCCTGACTTTC. It encodes CASSLRGHSGANVLTF.

Concerning this clonotype itself: This may arise from a read error, as a much more abundant clone is one base away. The CDR3 is CASSYPGMSGPDMQYF. The CDR3 region has the DNA TGTGCCAGCAGTTACCCAGGGATGAGTGGTCCAGATATGCAGTATTTT. The chain has TRBV6-5 and TRBJ2-3, with D perhaps matching TRBD1 (5 bases). This CDR3 has 16 amino acids. The V gene's germline CDR1 is MNHEY and CDR2 SVGAGI.

At least ten counts were recorded for this clonotype. The gene calls are TRBV20-1 and TRBJ2-2; D possibly corresponds to TRBD2 (6 bases). Germline V gives CDR1 DFQATT, CDR2 SNEGSKA (reference sequence). The CDR3 loop spans 14 amino acids. The V end was cut by 4 bases, the J end by 0 bases, with 9 bases between. CDR3 DNA: TGCAGTGCTACGGTAGCGGCGAACACCGGGGAGCTGTTTTTT. It codes for CSATVAANTGELFF.

This clonotype showed up many times. The chain is built from TRBV5-5 and TRBJ1-6; D remains ambiguous. Germline-derived CDR1 and CDR2 are SGHKS and YYEKEE (reference sequence). The ends were cut back, 0 bases at V and 8 bases at J, with 6 bases in the middle. CDR3 length: 13 amino acids. CDR3 sequence reads: CASSLAFDSPLHF. CDR3 nucleotide sequence: TGTGCCAGCAGCTTGGCCTTCGATTCACCCCTCCACTTT.

Details on this clonotype: Germline and junction disagree at one end, which may indicate a read error. This chain connects TRBV27 to TRBJ2-7, with a tentative D call TRBD2 (6 bases). The CDR3 runs to 14 residues. Germline CDR1 MNHEY, CDR2 SMNVEV (reference sequence). In nucleotides, the CDR3 is TGTGTCAGCATACCCCGACGGGAGTCCAACGAGCAGTACTTC. This codes for CVSIPRRESNEQYF.

This clonotype was recorded at least ten times. The chain is built from TRBV15 and TRBJ1-3; D remains ambiguous. The V end lost 4 bases, the J end lost 0 bases, and 10 bases lay between the germline ends. This CDR3 has 15 residues. Germline V gene lookup returns CDR1 LNHNV and CDR2 YYDKDF (reference sequence). CDR3 sequence (DNA): TGTGCCACCAGCATCTACGCTGGCTCTGGAAACACCATATATTTT. Its protein product is CATSIYAGSGNTIYF.

This clonotype appeared many times. The rearrangement uses TRBV7-2 and TRBJ2-6; D perhaps matches TRBD1 (5 bases). CDR3 length: 14 residues. V shed 5 bases and J shed 2 bases, with 7 bases lying between them. Germline values: CDR1 SGHTA, CDR2 FQGNSA. The CDR3 DNA reads TGTGCCAGCAGCACCAGGGCTGGGGCCAACGTCCTGACTTTC. Translation gives CASSTRAGANVLTF.

This clonotype was counted many times. This sequence joins TRBV5-1 and TRBJ1-1, with D possibly being TRBD1 (5 bases). V shed 4 bases and J shed 4 bases, with 14 bases lying between them. There are 14 residues in the CDR3. Germline CDR1 reads SGHRS; CDR2 reads YFSETQ. CDR3 sequence (DNA): TGCGCCAGCAGCGTGGGCGGCGGGGGCACTGAAGCTTTCTTT. Residues: CASSVGGGGTEAFF.

This clonotype was counted many times. This chain joins TRBV13 and TRBJ2-3; possible D gene TRBD1, 6 bases. The V end was cut by 5 bases, the J end by 5 bases, with 17 bases between. In germline, CDR1 is PRHDT, CDR2 FYEKMQ (reference sequence). The CDR3 totals 15 residues. The CDR3 DNA follows: TGTGCCAGCAGCCAAACAGGGAAGGCAGGAGATACGCAGTATTTT. This gives the protein CASSQTGKAGDTQYF.

Ten or more counts support this clonotype. This chain links TRBV30 with TRBJ1-2, with D possibly matching TRBD1 (6 bases). There are 12 residues in the CDR3. The V end lost 5 bases, the J end lost 6 bases, and 13 bases lay between the germline ends. In germline, CDR1 is GTSNPN, CDR2 SVGIG (reference sequence). CDR3 region: CAWSGTTNGYTF. CDR3 DNA: TGTGCCTGGTCCGGGACAACAAATGGCTACACCTTC. Full variable domain (missing parts from reference TRBV30 and TRBJ1-2): SQTIHQWPATLVQPVGSPLSLECTVEGTSNPNLYWYRQAAGRGLQLLFYSVGIGQISSEVPQNLSASRPQDRQFILSSKKLLLSDSGFYLCAWSGTTNGYTFGSGTRLTVV.

The V gene is TRBV29-1, the J gene TRBJ2-1; possibly TRBD2 for D (6 bases). The V end lost 7 bases, the J end lost 6 bases, and 16 bases lay between the germline ends. This CDR3 is built from 13 residues. Germline CDR1 and CDR2: SQVTM and ANQGSEA. In DNA form, the CDR3 reads TGCAGCGCCCGGGGTCTCGGGAGCAATGAGCAGTTCTTC. As protein: CSARGLGSNEQFF.

This clonotype was picked up many times. The chain recombines TRBV5-1 with TRBJ2-3, with 11 bases aligning to TRBD2. CDR1 and CDR2 (germline): SGHRS, YFSETQ. J gave up 7 bases and V 1 base, and 11 bases lay outside the gene matches. The length of the CDR3 is 17 residues. CDR3: CASSLRETSGTPYTQYF. The CDR3 bases are TGCGCCAGCAGCTTGAGGGAGACTAGCGGGACACCATATACGCAGTATTTT.

About this clonotype itself: Lacking the conserved final phenylalanine or tryptophan, this CDR3 likely reflects a read error. Because the CDR3's place on the DNA is in doubt, the DNA is left out and the CDR3 is given as listed by TCRdb. V usage is TRBV28 and J usage is TRBJ1-3; the D call TRBD1 from the table was never checked on the DNA. CDR1 and CDR2 from the germline V gene are MDHEN and SYDVKM. The CDR3 is 13 amino acids in total, end residues counted. CDR3 sequence: CASSFAGGNTLYS.

This clonotype was recorded many times. CDR3 DNA: TGTGCCAGCAGTCCCCCGGGGCATATGAACACTGAAGCTTTCTTT. Encoded protein: CASSPPGHMNTEAFF. V is TRBV7-9 and J is TRBJ1-1, with TRBD1 as a possible D gene (5 bases). Trimming shortened V by 6 bases and J by 0 bases, and 14 bases separated the two germline ends. CDR1 and CDR2 (germline): SEHNR, FQNEAQ (reference sequence). This CDR3 comprises 15 residues.